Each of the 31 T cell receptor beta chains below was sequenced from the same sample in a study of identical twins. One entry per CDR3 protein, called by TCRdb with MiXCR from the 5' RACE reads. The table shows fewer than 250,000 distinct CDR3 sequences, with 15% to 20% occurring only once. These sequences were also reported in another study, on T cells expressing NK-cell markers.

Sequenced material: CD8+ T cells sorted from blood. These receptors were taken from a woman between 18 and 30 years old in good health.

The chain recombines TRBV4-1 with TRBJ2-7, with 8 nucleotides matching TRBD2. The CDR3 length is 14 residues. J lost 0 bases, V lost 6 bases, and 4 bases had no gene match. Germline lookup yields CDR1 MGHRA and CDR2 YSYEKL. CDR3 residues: CASRLLADSYEQYF. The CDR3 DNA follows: TGCGCCAGCAGATTACTAGCGGACTCCTACGAGCAGTACTTC.

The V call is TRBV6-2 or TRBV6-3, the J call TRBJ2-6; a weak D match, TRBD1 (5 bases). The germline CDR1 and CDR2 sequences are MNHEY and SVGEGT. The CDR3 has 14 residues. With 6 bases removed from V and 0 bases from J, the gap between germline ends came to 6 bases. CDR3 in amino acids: CASSRVSGANVLTF. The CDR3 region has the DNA TGTGCCAGCAGCAGGGTCTCTGGGGCCAACGTCCTGACTTTC.

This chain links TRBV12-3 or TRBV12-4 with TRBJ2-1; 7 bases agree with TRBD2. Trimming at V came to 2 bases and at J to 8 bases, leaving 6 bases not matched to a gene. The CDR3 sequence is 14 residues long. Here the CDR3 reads CASSLTAGVDEQFF. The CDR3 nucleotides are TGTGCCAGCAGTTTAACGGCGGGAGTGGATGAGCAGTTCTTC.

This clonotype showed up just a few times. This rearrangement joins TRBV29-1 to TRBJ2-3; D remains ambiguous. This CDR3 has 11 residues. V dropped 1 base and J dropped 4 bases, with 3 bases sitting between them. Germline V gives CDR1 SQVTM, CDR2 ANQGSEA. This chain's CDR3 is CSVEAADTQYF. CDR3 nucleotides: TGCAGCGTTGAAGCGGCAGATACGCAGTATTTT.

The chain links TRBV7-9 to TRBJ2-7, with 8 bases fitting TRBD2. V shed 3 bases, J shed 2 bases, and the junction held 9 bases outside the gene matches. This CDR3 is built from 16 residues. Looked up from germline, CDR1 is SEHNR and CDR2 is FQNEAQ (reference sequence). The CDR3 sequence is CASSLALSGSTYEQYF. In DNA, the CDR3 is TGTGCCAGCAGCTTGGCCCTGAGCGGGAGTACCTACGAGCAGTACTTC.

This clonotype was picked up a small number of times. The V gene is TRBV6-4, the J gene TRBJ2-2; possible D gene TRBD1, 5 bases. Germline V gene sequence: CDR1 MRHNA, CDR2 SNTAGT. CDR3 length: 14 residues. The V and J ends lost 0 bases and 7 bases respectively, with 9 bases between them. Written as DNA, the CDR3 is TGTGCCAGCAGTGACTCGCCAGGGCGCGGGGAGCTGTTTTTT. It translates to CASSDSPGRGELFF.

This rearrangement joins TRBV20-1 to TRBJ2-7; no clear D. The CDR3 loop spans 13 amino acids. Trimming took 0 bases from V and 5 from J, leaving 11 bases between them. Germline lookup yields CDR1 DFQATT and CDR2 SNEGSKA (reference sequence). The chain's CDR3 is CSAREGFRDEQYF. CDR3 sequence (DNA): TGCAGTGCTAGAGAAGGGTTTAGGGACGAGCAGTACTTC.

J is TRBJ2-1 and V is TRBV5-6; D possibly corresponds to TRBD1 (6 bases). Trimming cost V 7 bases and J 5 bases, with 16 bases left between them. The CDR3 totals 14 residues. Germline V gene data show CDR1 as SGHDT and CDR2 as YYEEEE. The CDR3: CASLTSWGHNEQFF. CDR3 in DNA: TGTGCCAGCCTGACGAGCTGGGGGCACAATGAGCAGTTCTTC.

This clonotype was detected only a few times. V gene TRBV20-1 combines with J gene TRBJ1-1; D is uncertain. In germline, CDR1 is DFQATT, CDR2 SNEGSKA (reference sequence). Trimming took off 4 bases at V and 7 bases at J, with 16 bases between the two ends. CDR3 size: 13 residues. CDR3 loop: CSAIGPLGDEAFF. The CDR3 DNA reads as TGCAGTGCTATCGGGCCTCTTGGGGATGAAGCTTTCTTT.

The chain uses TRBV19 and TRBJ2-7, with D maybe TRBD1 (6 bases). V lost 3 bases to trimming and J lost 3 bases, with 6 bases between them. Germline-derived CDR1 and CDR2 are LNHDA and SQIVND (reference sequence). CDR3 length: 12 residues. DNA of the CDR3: TGTGCCAGTAGTATGGACAGCTACGAGCAGTACTTC. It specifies CASSMDSYEQYF. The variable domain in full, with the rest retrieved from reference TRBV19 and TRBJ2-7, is DGGITQSPKYLFRKEGQNVTLSCEQNLNHDAMYWYRQDPGQGLRLIYYSQIVNDFQKGDIAEGYSVSREKKESFPLTVTSAQKNPTAFYLCASSMDSYEQYFGPGTRLTVT.

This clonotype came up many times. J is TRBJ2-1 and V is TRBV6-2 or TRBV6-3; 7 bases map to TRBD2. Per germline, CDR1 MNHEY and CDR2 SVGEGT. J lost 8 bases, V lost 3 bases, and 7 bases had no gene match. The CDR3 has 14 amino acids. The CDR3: CASSYSTSADEQFF. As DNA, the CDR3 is TGTGCCAGCAGTTATTCAACTAGCGCCGATGAGCAGTTCTTC.

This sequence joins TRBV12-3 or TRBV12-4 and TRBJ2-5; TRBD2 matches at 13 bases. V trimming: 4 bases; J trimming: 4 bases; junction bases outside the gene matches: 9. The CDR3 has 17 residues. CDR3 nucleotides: TGTGCCAGCAGTTCTATTGGACTAGCGGGAGTTTCAGAGACCCAGTACTTC. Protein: CASSSIGLAGVSETQYF.

Here the CDR3 reads CASSLAGTHGYEQYF. The CDR3 region has the DNA TGTGCCAGCAGCTTAGCGGGGACTCACGGATACGAGCAGTACTTC. The J gene is TRBJ2-7, the V gene TRBV11-2, with D perhaps matching TRBD2 (6 bases). The germline V gene encodes CDR1 SGHAT and CDR2 FQNNGV. The V gene lost 1 base and the J gene lost 4 bases, with 14 bases spanning the gap. This CDR3 has 15 amino acids.

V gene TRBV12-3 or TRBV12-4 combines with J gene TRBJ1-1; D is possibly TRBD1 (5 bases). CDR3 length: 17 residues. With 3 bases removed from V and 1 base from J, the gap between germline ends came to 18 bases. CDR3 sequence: CASSFGTSRGRNTEAFF. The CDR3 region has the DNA TGTGCCAGCAGTTTTGGGACGTCGAGGGGCCGGAACACTGAAGCTTTCTTT.

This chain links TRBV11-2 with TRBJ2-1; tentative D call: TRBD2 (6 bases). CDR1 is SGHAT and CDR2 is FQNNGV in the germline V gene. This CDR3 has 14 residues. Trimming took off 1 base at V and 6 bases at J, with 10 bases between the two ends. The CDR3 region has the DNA TGTGCCAGCAGCTTAGCGGGAGTGGCCAATGAGCAGTTCTTC. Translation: CASSLAGVANEQFF.

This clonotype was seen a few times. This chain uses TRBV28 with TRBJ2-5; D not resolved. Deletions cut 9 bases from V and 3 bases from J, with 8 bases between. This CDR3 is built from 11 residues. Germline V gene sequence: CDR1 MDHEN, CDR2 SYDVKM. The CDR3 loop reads CASRSEETQYF. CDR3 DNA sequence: TGTGCCAGTCGGTCTGAAGAGACCCAGTACTTC.

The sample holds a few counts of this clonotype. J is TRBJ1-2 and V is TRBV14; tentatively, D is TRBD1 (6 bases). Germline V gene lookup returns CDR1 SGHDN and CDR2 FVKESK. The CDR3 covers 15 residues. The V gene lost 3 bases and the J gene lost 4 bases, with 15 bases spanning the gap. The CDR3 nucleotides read TGTGCCAGCAGCCACGACCGGGACACAATCTATGGCTACACCTTC. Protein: CASSHDRDTIYGYTF.

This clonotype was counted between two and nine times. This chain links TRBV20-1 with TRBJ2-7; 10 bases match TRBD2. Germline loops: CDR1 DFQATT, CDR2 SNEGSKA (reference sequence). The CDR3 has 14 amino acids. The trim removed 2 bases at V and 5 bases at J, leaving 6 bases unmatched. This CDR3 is CSARYTSGINEQYF. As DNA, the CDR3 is TGCAGTGCTAGATATACTAGCGGGATAAACGAGCAGTACTTC.

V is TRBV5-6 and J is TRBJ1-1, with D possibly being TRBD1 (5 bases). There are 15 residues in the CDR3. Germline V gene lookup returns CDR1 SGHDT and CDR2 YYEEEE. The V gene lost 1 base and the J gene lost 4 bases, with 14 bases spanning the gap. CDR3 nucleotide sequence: TGTGCCAGCAGCTTGTGGGTCGGGGGGTCCACTGAAGCTTTCTTT. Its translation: CASSLWVGGSTEAFF.

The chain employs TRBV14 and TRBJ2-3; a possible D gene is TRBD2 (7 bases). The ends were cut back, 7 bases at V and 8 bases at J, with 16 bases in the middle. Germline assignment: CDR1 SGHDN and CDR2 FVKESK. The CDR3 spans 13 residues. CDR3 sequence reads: CASKAGARGTQYF. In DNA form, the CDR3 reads TGTGCCAGCAAGGCGGGGGCACGGGGTACGCAGTATTTT.

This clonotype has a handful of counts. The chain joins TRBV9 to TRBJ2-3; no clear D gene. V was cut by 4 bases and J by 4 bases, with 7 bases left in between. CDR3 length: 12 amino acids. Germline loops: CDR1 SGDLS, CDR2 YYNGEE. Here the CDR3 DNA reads TGTGCCAGCAGCCCCCAGCCAGATACGCAGTATTTT. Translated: CASSPQPDTQYF.

The CDR3 region is CATVSTSSYNEQFF. The DNA of the CDR3 is TGTGCCACCGTGAGCACAAGCTCCTACAATGAGCAGTTCTTC. This chain connects TRBV7-2 to TRBJ2-1, with D unclear. The germline gives CDR1 SGHTA, CDR2 FQGNSA. V was clipped by 10 bases and J by 0 bases, with 13 bases between them. The CDR3 spans 14 residues.

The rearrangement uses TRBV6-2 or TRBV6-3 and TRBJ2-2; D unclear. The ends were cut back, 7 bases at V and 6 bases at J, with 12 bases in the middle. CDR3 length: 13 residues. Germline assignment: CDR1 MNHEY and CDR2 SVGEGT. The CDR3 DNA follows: TGTGCCAGCACCTTCACTAAGCCCGGGGAGCTGTTTTTT. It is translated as CASTFTKPGELFF.

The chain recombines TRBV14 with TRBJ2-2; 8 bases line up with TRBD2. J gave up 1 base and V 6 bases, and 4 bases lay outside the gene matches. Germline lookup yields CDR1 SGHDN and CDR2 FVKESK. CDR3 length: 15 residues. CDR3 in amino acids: CASSLLAGNTGELFF. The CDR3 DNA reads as TGTGCCAGCAGTTTGCTAGCGGGGAACACCGGGGAGCTGTTTTTT.

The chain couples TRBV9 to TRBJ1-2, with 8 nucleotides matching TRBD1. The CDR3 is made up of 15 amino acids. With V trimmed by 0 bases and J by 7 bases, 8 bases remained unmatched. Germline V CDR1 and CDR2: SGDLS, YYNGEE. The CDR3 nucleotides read TGTGCCAGCAGCGTAGAAGACAGGGGCTTATCTGGCTACACCTTC. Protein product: CASSVEDRGLSGYTF.

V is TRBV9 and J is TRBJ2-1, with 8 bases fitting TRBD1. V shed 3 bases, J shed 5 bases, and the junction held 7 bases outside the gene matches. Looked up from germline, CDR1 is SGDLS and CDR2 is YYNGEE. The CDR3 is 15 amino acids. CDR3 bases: TGTGCCAGCAGCGGTTCAGGGGGCGCGAACAATGAGCAGTTCTTC. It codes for CASSGSGGANNEQFF.

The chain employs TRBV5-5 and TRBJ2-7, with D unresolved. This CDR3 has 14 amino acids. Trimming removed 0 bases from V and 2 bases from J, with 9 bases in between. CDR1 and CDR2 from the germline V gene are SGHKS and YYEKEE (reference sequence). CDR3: CASSLVHLPYEQYF. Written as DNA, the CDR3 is TGTGCCAGCAGCTTGGTCCATCTACCCTACGAGCAGTACTTC.

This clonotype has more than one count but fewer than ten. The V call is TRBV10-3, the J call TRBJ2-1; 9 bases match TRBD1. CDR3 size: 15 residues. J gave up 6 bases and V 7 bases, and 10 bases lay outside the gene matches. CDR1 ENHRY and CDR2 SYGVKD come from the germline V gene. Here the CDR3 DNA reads TGTGCCATCAAGGGCGGGACAGGGAACTCCAATGAGCAGTTCTTC. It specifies CAIKGGTGNSNEQFF.

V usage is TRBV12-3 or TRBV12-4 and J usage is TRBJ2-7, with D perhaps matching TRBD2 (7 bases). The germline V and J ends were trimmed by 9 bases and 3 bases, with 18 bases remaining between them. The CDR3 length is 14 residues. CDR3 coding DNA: TGTGCCAGAGACTGGGGCGGGGGACACTACGAGCAGTACTTC. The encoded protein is CARDWGGGHYEQYF.

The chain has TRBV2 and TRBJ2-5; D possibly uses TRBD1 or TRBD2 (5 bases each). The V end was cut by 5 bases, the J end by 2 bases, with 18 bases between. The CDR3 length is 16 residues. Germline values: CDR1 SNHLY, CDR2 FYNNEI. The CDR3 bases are TGTGCCAGCAGTCCCCGGGGCGGGCGCCAGCAAGAGACCCAGTACTTC. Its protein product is CASSPRGGRQQETQYF.

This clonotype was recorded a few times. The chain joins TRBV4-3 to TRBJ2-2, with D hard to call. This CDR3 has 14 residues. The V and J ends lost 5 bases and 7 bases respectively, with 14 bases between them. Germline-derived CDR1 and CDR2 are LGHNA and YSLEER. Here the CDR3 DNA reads TGCGCCAGCAGCTACTATCCAGCCAGCGGGGAGCTGTTTTTT. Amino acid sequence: CASSYYPASGELFF.